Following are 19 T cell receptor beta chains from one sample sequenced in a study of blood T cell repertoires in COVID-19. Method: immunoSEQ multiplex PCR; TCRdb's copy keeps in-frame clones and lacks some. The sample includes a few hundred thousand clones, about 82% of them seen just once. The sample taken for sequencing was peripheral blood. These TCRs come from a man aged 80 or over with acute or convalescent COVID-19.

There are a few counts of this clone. This CDR3 is CATSDPGQHTGELFF. As DNA, the CDR3 is TGTGCCACCAGTGACCCGGGACAGCACACCGGGGAGCTGTTTTTT. The chain joins TRBV24-1 to TRBJ2-2, with 7 bases matching TRBD1. This CDR3 is 15 amino acids long. V gave up 4 bases and J gave up 3 bases; unmatched junction bases: 4. CDR1 is KGHDR and CDR2 is SFDVKD in the germline V gene.

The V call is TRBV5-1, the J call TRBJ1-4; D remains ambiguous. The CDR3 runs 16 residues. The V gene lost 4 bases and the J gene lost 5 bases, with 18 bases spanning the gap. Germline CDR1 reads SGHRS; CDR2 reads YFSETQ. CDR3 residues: CASSPGSRGLNEKLFF. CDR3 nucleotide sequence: TGCGCCAGCAGCCCCGGGAGTAGAGGGTTAAATGAAAAACTGTTTTTT.

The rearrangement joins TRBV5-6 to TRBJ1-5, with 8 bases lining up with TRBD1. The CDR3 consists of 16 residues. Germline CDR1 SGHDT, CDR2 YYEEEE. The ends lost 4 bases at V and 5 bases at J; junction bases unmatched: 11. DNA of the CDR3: TGTGCCAGCAGCCCCTCAGGACAGGGTTCTCATCAGCCCCAGCATTTT. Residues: CASSPSGQGSHQPQHF.

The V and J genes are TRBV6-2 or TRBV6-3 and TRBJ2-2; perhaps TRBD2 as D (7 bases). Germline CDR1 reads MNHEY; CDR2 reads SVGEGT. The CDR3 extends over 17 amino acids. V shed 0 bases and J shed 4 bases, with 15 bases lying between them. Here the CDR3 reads CASSYSGGGAITGELFF. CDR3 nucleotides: TGTGCCAGCAGTTACTCAGGGGGGGGCGCTATCACCGGGGAGCTGTTTTTT.

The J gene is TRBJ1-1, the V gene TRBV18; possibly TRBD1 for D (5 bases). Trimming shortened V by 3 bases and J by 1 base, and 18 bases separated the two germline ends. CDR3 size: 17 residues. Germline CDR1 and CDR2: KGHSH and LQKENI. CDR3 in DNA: TGTGCCAGCTCACCTAGAGGGACGGGGAGGGAGAACACTGAAGCTTTCTTT. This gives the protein CASSPRGTGRENTEAFF.

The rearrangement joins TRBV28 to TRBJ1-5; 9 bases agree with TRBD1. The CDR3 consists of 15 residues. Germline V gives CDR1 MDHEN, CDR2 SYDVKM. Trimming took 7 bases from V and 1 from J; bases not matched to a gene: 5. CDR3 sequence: CASKGQGRSNQPQHF. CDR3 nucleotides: TGTGCCAGCAAAGGACAGGGGAGAAGCAATCAGCCCCAGCATTTT.

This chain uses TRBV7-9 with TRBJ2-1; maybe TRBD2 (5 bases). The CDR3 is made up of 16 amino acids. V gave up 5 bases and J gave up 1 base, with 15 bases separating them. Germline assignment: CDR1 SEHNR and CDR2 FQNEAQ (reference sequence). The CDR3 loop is CASSPRRVGSYNEQFF. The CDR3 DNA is TGTGCCAGCAGCCCCCGGCGGGTTGGGTCCTACAATGAGCAGTTCTTC.

The chain's CDR3 is CASSAYWTGSYNEQFF. CDR3 nucleotides: TGTGCCAGCAGTGCCTACTGGACAGGCTCCTACAATGAGCAGTTCTTC. The chain recombines TRBV28 with TRBJ2-1; 7 bases map to TRBD1. In germline, CDR1 is MDHEN, CDR2 SYDVKM. The CDR3 runs 16 residues. V shed 5 bases and J 0 bases; nucleotides not matched to a gene: 7.

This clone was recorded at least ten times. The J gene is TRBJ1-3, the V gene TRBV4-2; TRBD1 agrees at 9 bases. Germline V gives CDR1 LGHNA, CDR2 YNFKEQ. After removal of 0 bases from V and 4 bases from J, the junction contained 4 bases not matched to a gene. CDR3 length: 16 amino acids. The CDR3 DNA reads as TGTGCCAGCAGCCAAGAGATAACAGGGGGCGGAAACACCATATATTTT. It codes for CASSQEITGGGNTIYF.

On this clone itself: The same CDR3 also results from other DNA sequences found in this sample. The CDR3, as DNA: TGTGCCAGCAGTGCGGGGACTAGCGGGAGGGCCACAGATACGCAGTATTTT. It encodes CASSAGTSGRATDTQYF. V usage is TRBV2 and J usage is TRBJ2-3; TRBD2 aligns across 16 bases. Germline values: CDR1 SNHLY, CDR2 FYNNEI. The V segment lost 4 bases and the J segment 2 bases; nucleotides outside the gene matches: 3. This CDR3 has 17 residues.

The CDR3 bases are TGTGCCATCAGTGAGAGGGCGGGGGGCTCCTACAATGAGCAGTTCTTC. Its translation is CAISERAGGSYNEQFF. This chain connects TRBV10-3 to TRBJ2-1; 8 nucleotides agree with TRBD2. The J segment lost 0 bases and the V segment lost 2 bases, leaving 3 bases of the junction unmatched. CDR1 ENHRY and CDR2 SYGVKD come from the germline V gene. The CDR3 contains 16 residues.

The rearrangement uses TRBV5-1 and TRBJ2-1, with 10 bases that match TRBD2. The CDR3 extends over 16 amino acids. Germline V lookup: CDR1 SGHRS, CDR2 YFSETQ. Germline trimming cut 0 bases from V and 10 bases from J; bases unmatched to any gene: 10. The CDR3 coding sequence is TGCGCCAGCAGCTTGGCCGCAGCGGGGGGGTCATCGGAGCAGTTCTTC. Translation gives CASSLAAAGGSSEQFF.

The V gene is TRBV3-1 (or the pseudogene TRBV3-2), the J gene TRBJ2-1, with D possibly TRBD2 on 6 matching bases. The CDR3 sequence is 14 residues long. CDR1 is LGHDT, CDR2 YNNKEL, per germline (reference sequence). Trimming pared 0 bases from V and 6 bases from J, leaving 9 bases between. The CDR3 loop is CASSQDIAANEQFF. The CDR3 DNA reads TGTGCCAGCAGCCAAGATATAGCGGCCAATGAGCAGTTCTTC.

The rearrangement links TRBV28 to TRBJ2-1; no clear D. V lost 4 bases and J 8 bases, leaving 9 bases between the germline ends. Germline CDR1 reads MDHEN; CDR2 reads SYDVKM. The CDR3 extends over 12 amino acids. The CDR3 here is CASSSVVDEQFF. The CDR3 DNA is TGTGCCAGCAGTTCGGTAGTCGATGAGCAGTTCTTC.

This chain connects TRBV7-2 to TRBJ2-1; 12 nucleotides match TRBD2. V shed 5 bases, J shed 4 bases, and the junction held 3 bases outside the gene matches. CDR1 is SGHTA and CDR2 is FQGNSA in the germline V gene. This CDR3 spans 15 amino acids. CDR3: CASSTLAGGYNEQFF. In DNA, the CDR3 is TGTGCCAGCAGCACTCTAGCGGGAGGGTACAATGAGCAGTTCTTC.

CDR3: CASSQAPPAGGKGEKLFF. For the CDR3, the DNA is TGTGCCAGCAGCCAAGCCCCCCCAGCGGGGGGTAAAGGGGAAAAACTGTTTTTT. The rearrangement joins TRBV4-2 to TRBJ1-4; possible D gene TRBD1, 5 bases. From germline, CDR1 is LGHNA and CDR2 YNFKEQ. V was pared by 1 base and J by 8 bases, with 23 bases between. This CDR3 contains 18 residues.

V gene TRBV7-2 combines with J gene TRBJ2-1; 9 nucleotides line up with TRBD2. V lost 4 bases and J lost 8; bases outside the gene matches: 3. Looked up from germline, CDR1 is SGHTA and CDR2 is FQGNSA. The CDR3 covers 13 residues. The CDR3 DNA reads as TGTGCCAGCAGCTCGGGACTAGCCTATGAGCAGTTCTTC. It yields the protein CASSSGLAYEQFF.

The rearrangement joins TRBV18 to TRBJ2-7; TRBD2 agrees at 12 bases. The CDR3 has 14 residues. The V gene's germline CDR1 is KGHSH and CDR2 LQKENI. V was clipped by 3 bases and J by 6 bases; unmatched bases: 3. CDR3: CASSPLAGGPEQYF. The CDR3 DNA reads TGTGCCAGCTCACCTCTAGCGGGAGGGCCCGAGCAGTACTTC. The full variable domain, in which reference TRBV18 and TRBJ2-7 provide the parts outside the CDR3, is NAGVMQNPRHLVRRRGQEARLRCSPMKGHSHVYWYRQLPEEGLKFMVYLQKENIIDESGMPKERFSAEFPKEGPSILRIQQVVRGDSAAYFCASSPLAGGPEQYFGPGTRLTVT.

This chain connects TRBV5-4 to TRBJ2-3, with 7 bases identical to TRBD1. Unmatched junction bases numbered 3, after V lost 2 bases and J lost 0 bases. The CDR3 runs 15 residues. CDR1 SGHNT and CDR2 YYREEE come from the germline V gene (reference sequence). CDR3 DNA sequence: TGTGCCAGCAGCTTCCCAGGGGGTAGCACAGATACGCAGTATTTT. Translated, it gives CASSFPGGSTDTQYF.